This is a list of T cell receptor beta chains from one sample in a study of cytomegalovirus exposure and HLA in healthy donors. This table comes from immunoSEQ multiplex PCR, and its TCRdb copy is limited to in-frame clones, with some not included. In the table there are roughly 150,000 clones, approximately 80% of which are singletons. The sample taken for sequencing was PBMCs. Every receptor here comes from a woman under 30 in good health and CMV-seronegative. The CDR3 runs from the conserved cysteine through the conserved F or W. Each record gives: V gene, clone size, D gene, J gene, CDR3 protein, CDR3 DNA. A D gene is named only where the DNA matches it firmly. Expanded clones are given a class, and other clones once, few, many or no size at all.

>TRBV2|-|TRBD1|TRBJ2-2
CASSRQGNTGELFF
TGTGCCAGCAGCAGACAGGGGAACACCGGGGAGCTGTTTTTT
>TRBV28|-|-|TRBJ1-2
CASTTQGNYYGYTF
TGTGCCAGCACCACTCAGGGCAACTACTATGGCTACACCTTC
>TRBV29-1|-|TRBD2|TRBJ2-7
CSETSGSGGKTYEQYF
TGCAGCGAGACCAGTGGTAGCGGGGGGAAAACCTACGAGCAGTACTTC
>TRBV13|-|-|TRBJ2-6
CASSSGQGANVLTF
TGTGCCAGCAGCTCCGGACAGGGGGCCAACGTCCTGACTTTC
>TRBV6-6|-|TRBD2|TRBJ2-1
CASATSGGNNEQFF
TGTGCCAGCGCGACTAGCGGGGGCAACAATGAGCAGTTCTTC
>TRBV15|-|TRBD1|TRBJ1-2
CATSRDRDSYGYTF
TGTGCCACCAGCAGGGACAGGGATTCTTATGGCTACACCTTC
>TRBV5-1|-|TRBD1|TRBJ1-2
CASRDGTGNYGYTF
TGCGCCAGCAGGGATGGGACAGGGAACTATGGCTACACCTTC
>TRBV10-3|-|TRBD1|TRBJ1-5
CAISGQGSNQPQHF
TGTGCCATCAGTGGACAGGGTAGCAATCAGCCCCAGCATTTT
>TRBV5-1|-|-|TRBJ2-2
CASSLGRGYTGELLF
TGCGCCAGCAGCTTGGGAAGAGGGTACACCGGGGAGCTGCTTTTT
>TRBV5-6|-|-|TRBJ2-2
CASSPRDFGNTGELFF
TGTGCCAGCAGCCCGCGGGACTTCGGAAACACCGGGGAGCTGTTTTTT
>TRBV11-3|-|TRBD1|TRBJ2-7
CASSPGTGTGEQYF
TGTGCCAGCAGCCCGGGGACAGGGACTGGCGAGCAGTACTTC
>TRBV6-1|few|-|TRBJ1-5
CASSLVGANQPQHF
TGTGCCAGCAGCTTGGTGGGGGCCAATCAGCCCCAGCATTTT
>TRBV4-1|-|TRBD1|TRBJ2-7
CASSQLLRTGGTYEQYF
TGCGCCAGCAGCCAACTCCTAAGGACAGGGGGAACCTACGAGCAGTACTTC
>TRBV14|-|TRBD1|TRBJ1-6
CASSQETGNSPLHF
TGTGCCAGCAGCCAAGAGACAGGGAATTCACCCCTCCACTTT
>TRBV6-1|few|TRBD2|TRBJ2-1
CASRTLAGMVF
TGTGCCAGCAGGACCCTAGCGGGGATGGTCTTC
>TRBV15|-|-|TRBJ1-4
CATRQGRMATNEKLFF
TGTGCCACCAGACAGGGTCGGATGGCGACTAATGAAAAACTGTTTTTT
>TRBV14|-|TRBD1|TRBJ1-1
CASSQDRGRGEAFF
TGTGCCAGCAGCCAGGACAGGGGGCGAGGTGAAGCTTTCTTT
>TRBV6-5|few|-|TRBJ1-1
CASSYSITGNTEAFF
TGTGCCAGCAGTTACTCGATTACAGGGAACACTGAAGCTTTCTTT
>TRBV6-5|-|-|TRBJ1-2
CASSFTVKYGYTF
TGTGCCAGCAGTTTCACAGTAAAGTATGGCTACACCTTC
>TRBV5-1|once|TRBD1|TRBJ1-1
CASSPLQQGFAEAFF
TGCGCCAGCAGCCCCTTACAACAGGGGTTCGCTGAAGCTTTCTTT
>TRBV7-2|-|-|TRBJ1-3
CASSLGPGSGNTIYF
TGTGCCAGCAGCTTAGGTCCAGGCTCTGGAAACACCATATATTTT
>TRBV18|-|-|TRBJ2-5
CASSPQGGETQYF
TGTGCCAGCTCACCTCAGGGAGGAGAGACCCAGTACTTC
>TRBV6-1|-|TRBD1|TRBJ1-1
CASRPGQGFGEAFF
TGTGCCAGCAGACCTGGACAGGGTTTCGGTGAAGCTTTCTTT
>TRBV19|-|-|TRBJ1-2
CASTMGGVVRYGYTF
TGTGCCAGTACCATGGGGGGGGTGGTTCGCTATGGCTACACCTTC
>TRBV4-1|-|-|TRBJ1-1
CASSPGELMAEAFF
TGCGCCAGCAGCCCTGGGGAGTTGATGGCTGAAGCTTTCTTT
>TRBV12-5|-|TRBD1|TRBJ2-2
CASGFPPGTGGSGELFF
TGTGCTAGTGGTTTCCCCCCAGGGACAGGGGGCTCCGGGGAGCTGTTTTTT
>TRBV5-1|-|TRBD2|TRBJ2-3
CASSLGGLAGSDTQYF
TGCGCCAGCAGCTTGGGGGGACTAGCGGGTTCGGATACGCAGTATTTT
>TRBV23-1|few|-|TRBJ2-7
CASSQSGQGGYEQYF
TGCGCCAGCAGTCAATCGGGGCAGGGCGGCTACGAGCAGTACTTC
>TRBV6-5|few|-|TRBJ1-1
CASSSQGTEAFF
TGTGCCAGCAGTTCCCAGGGGACTGAAGCTTTCTTT
>TRBV4-1|-|TRBD1|TRBJ1-4
CASSRSQGATNEKLFF
TGCGCCAGCAGCCGATCGCAGGGGGCAACTAATGAAAAACTGTTTTTT
>TRBV6-5|-|TRBD1|TRBJ1-2
CASRTTGGYGYTF
TGTGCCAGCAGGACCACAGGGGGCTATGGCTACACCTTC
>TRBV29-1|-|-|TRBJ2-7
CSVELVEVTTYEQYF
TGCAGCGTTGAACTGGTCGAGGTTACGACCTACGAGCAGTACTTC
>TRBV28|-|-|TRBJ1-6
CAGSTGGKINSPLHF
TGTGCCGGATCGACGGGAGGGAAAATTAATTCACCCCTCCACTTT
>TRBV10-3|-|TRBD1|TRBJ1-1
CAISLTGVNTEAFF
TGTGCCATCAGCCTTACAGGGGTAAACACTGAAGCTTTCTTT
>TRBV6-6|-|-|TRBJ1-1
CASNQRGGLGTEAFF
TGTGCCAGCAACCAGCGGGGGGGGCTGGGCACTGAAGCTTTCTTT
>TRBV19|-|TRBD1|TRBJ1-5
CATKTHDRGRNQPQHF
TGTGCCACCAAGACCCACGACAGGGGCCGAAATCAGCCCCAGCATTTT
>TRBV6-5|-|TRBD2|TRBJ2-1
CASSDGLAGNEQFF
TGTGCCAGCAGTGACGGACTAGCGGGGAATGAGCAGTTCTTC
>TRBV10-3|few|TRBD1|TRBJ1-1
CAISGTGRLDYTEAFF
TGTGCCATCAGCGGGACAGGGAGGTTAGATTACACTGAAGCTTTCTTT
>TRBV6-6|-|TRBD2|TRBJ2-5
CASSRSGAKETQYF
TGTGCCAGCAGTCGGAGCGGGGCAAAAGAGACCCAGTACTTC
>TRBV7-9|-|-|TRBJ1-1
CASSFRRTENTEAFF
TGTGCCAGCAGCTTCCGACGGACAGAGAACACTGAAGCTTTCTTT
>TRBV28|-|-|TRBJ2-1
CATGTNNEQFF
TGTGCCACCGGTACCAACAATGAGCAGTTCTTC
>TRBV15|few|TRBD1|TRBJ1-2
CATSPPGTVIYGYTF
TGTGCCACCAGCCCTCCCGGGACAGTTATCTATGGCTACACCTTC